This paragraph covers one T cell receptor (beta chain) sequence. Amplification of TCR beta CDR3 regions used RNA as the template. Using the HTBI primer set, a first-round RT-PCR was run on the TCR CDR3. TCRdb itself ran the multiplex PCR reads through MiXCR, one entry per CDR3 protein. The sample carries about 570,000 distinct CDR3 sequences, about 43% recorded once. This CDR3 is built from 17 residues. The V and J ends lost 7 bases and 0 bases, in that order; junction bases with no gene match: 12. These data originate in a study of T cells in Graves' hyperthyroidism and ophthalmopathy. Lactation, pregnancy, other autoimmune disease or uncontrolled infection led to exclusion of patients.

The chain employs TRBV12-3 or TRBV12-4 and TRBJ1-1, with TRBD1 matching over 9 bases. This TCR derives from an adult woman with Graves' disease, either hyperthyroidism or ophthalmopathy (not recorded which). Sequencing was carried out using peripheral blood or thyroid tissue (not recorded which). CDR3 DNA sequence: TGTGCCAGCACCGCCGGGGGGACAGGGCTTATGAACACTGAAGCTTTCTTT. This codes for CASTAGGTGLMNTEAFF.